Presented here are 19 T cell receptor beta chains from one specimen sequenced in a study of shared T cell receptors in the human thymus (dated by TCRdb to the early 2020s). Library prep was done by the immunoSEQ multiplex PCR assay. Drawn from immuneACCESS, this table holds only the in-frame rearrangements with V and J called that TCRdb kept. Clones are partly lost; checked studies trace under half to an unresolved V gene and leave the rest unexplained. In all, the sample holds roughly 550,000 clones, and about 84% of those were seen once. Roughly 0.013% of the sample is held by the ten biggest clonotypes. This sample was also put to use in a study of human thymus T cells.

The sequenced sample consisted of thymocytes. The receptors derive from a boy less than two years old with a congenital heart defect. Donor details come from another sample of the same person, matched by shared clones.

This sequence joins TRBV25-1 and TRBJ2-3, with 7 nucleotides matching TRBD2. Germline trimming cut 4 bases from V and 2 bases from J; bases unmatched to any gene: 9. The CDR3 length is 16 residues. CDR1 MGHDK and CDR2 SYGVNS come from the germline V gene. CDR3 region: CASSVGREHPTDTQYF. The CDR3 coding sequence is TGTGCCAGCAGTGTGGGGCGGGAGCACCCCACAGATACGCAGTATTTT.

V gene TRBV18 combines with J gene TRBJ2-7, with no clear D. This CDR3 contains 12 residues. From germline, CDR1 is KGHSH and CDR2 LQKENI. The ends were cut back, 2 bases at V and 2 bases at J, with 4 bases in the middle. CDR3 region: CASSPGAYEQYF. CDR3 nucleotides: TGTGCCAGCTCACCAGGAGCCTACGAGCAGTACTTC.

This chain links TRBV14 with TRBJ2-7, with TRBD2 matching over 9 bases. CDR1 and CDR2 (germline): SGHDN, FVKESK. V gave up 3 bases and J gave up 5 bases; unmatched junction bases: 11. This CDR3 comprises 16 residues. CDR3: CASSHPQEAGGHEQYF. The CDR3 DNA sequence: TGTGCCAGCAGCCATCCCCAAGAAGCGGGGGGCCACGAGCAGTACTTC.

This clone has a single count. V gene TRBV4-3 combines with J gene TRBJ2-3, with TRBD1 as a possible D gene (6 bases). Germline CDR1 is LGHNA and CDR2 is YSLEER. The V end lost 2 bases, the J end lost 5 bases, and 14 bases lay between the germline ends. The CDR3 covers 15 residues. The CDR3 DNA reads as TGCGCCAGCAGCCAATCCTGGACAGTTATAGATACGCAGTATTTT. Protein: CASSQSWTVIDTQYF.

CDR3 residues: CASSPLPSRWEGYEQYF. The CDR3 DNA reads TGTGCCAGCAGCCCACTCCCGTCTAGATGGGAGGGGTACGAGCAGTACTTC. The genes are TRBV5-4 and TRBJ2-7, with 7 bases fitting TRBD2. Germline loops: CDR1 SGHNT, CDR2 YYREEE (reference sequence). The CDR3 totals 17 residues. After removal of 4 bases from V and 4 bases from J, the junction contained 17 bases not matched to a gene.

DNA for the CDR3: TGTGCTACAAGCGATCTCAAATCCTACGAGCAGTACTTC. Its protein is CATSDLKSYEQYF. The rearrangement joins TRBV28 to TRBJ2-7; D is unclear. The CDR3 runs to 13 residues. Germline V gene data show CDR1 as MDHEN and CDR2 as SYDVKM.

The chain joins TRBV19 to TRBJ2-2; TRBD2 might be the D (5 bases). This CDR3 comprises 13 residues. V lost 7 bases and J lost 2, with 8 bases in between. Germline CDR1 LNHDA, CDR2 SQIVND (reference sequence). The CDR3 protein is CASTEGNTGELFF. The DNA for the CDR3 is TGTGCCAGTACAGAGGGAAACACCGGGGAGCTGTTTTTT.

This chain joins TRBV27 and TRBJ2-1; 13 positions agree with TRBD2. Germline CDR1 reads MNHEY; CDR2 reads SMNVEV (reference sequence). V gave up 5 bases and J gave up 9 bases; unmatched junction bases: 16. The CDR3 is 18 residues long. CDR3 protein: CASSPPPLAGGLICEQFF. The CDR3 coding sequence is TGTGCCAGCAGTCCCCCCCCACTAGCGGGAGGGTTAATATGTGAGCAGTTCTTC.

The genes are TRBV30 and TRBJ2-2; D is possibly TRBD1 (6 bases). This CDR3 spans 15 amino acids. Deletions cut 0 bases from V and 3 bases from J, with 11 bases between. Germline CDR1 and CDR2: GTSNPN and SVGIG (reference sequence). In DNA form, the CDR3 reads TGTGCCTGGAGTGTATACAGGGACGACACCGGGGAGCTGTTTTTT. Protein sequence: CAWSVYRDDTGELFF.

Here the CDR3 DNA reads TGTGCCAGCAGTCCCCGAAGGGGTAGCAATCAGCCCCAGCATTTT. Residues: CASSPRRGSNQPQHF. The chain recombines TRBV6-5 with TRBJ1-5; weak D call: TRBD1 (5 bases). Germline V gene sequence: CDR1 MNHEY, CDR2 SVGAGI. This CDR3 spans 15 amino acids. V lost 5 bases to trimming and J lost 0 bases, with 11 bases between them.

The V and J genes are TRBV6-5 and TRBJ2-7; TRBD2 aligns across 8 bases. This CDR3 is 15 amino acids long. CDR1 is MNHEY, CDR2 SVGAGI, per germline. V lost 4 bases, J lost 0 bases, and 5 bases stayed unmatched. The CDR3 bases are TGTGCCAGCAGTTCCCGGCGGGAGGTCTCCTACGAGCAGTACTTC. Encoded protein: CASSSRREVSYEQYF.

This clone was counted only a few times. The rearrangement uses TRBV12-5 and TRBJ2-5, with D unresolved. The CDR3 is 13 residues long. Germline CDR1 LGHNT, CDR2 FRNRAP. Trimming shortened V by 1 base and J by 3 bases, and 6 bases separated the two germline ends. Here the CDR3 reads CASGLGHKETQYF. Here the CDR3 DNA reads TGTGCTAGTGGTTTGGGACATAAAGAGACCCAGTACTTC.

Written as DNA, the CDR3 is TGTGCCAGCAGCCCCTCCCCCTCCGATACGCAGTATTTT. Translated, it gives CASSPSPSDTQYF. This chain joins TRBV7-8 and TRBJ2-3; D not resolved. Looked up from germline, CDR1 is SGHVS and CDR2 is FQNEAQ. This CDR3 has 13 residues. V lost 5 bases and J lost 6, with 12 bases in between.

This chain links TRBV29-1 with TRBJ1-1, with 8 positions matching TRBD1. This CDR3 is built from 12 residues. Per germline, CDR1 SQVTM and CDR2 ANQGSEA. Losses at the gene ends were 6 bases for V and 1 base for J; bases not matched to a gene: 1. The DNA of the CDR3 is TGCAGCGTAGACAGGGGGAACACTGAAGCTTTCTTT. The encoded protein is CSVDRGNTEAFF.

The CDR3 loop reads CASSLETSGFGTDTQYF. The DNA for the CDR3 is TGCGCCAGCAGCTTGGAGACTAGCGGGTTTGGCACAGATACGCAGTATTTT. The chain links TRBV5-1 to TRBJ2-3; 10 bases match TRBD2. There are 17 residues in the CDR3. V was pared by 0 bases and J by 1 base, with 5 bases of the junction left unmatched. The germline CDR1 and CDR2 sequences are SGHRS and YFSETQ.

This clone was seen only a few times. The J gene is TRBJ2-1, the V gene TRBV4-2; 11 bases align to TRBD2. Germline CDR1 is LGHNA and CDR2 is YNFKEQ. The CDR3 loop spans 16 amino acids. V lost 3 bases to trimming and J lost 4 bases; unmatched junction nucleotides: 5. The CDR3 loop is CASSQGTSGVYNEQFF. The CDR3 DNA sequence: TGTGCCAGCAGCCAGGGGACTAGCGGAGTTTACAATGAGCAGTTCTTC.

Details on this clone: The sample has other DNA sequences that encode this CDR3 too. V and J are TRBV7-2 and TRBJ2-7; 11 bases map to TRBD2. The junction had 2 bases not matched to a gene; V was cut back by 1 base and J by 3 bases. Germline loops: CDR1 SGHTA, CDR2 FQGNSA. The CDR3 runs to 15 residues. The CDR3 here is CASSLGLAGGYEQYF. The CDR3 region has the DNA TGTGCCAGCAGCTTAGGCCTAGCGGGAGGCTACGAGCAGTACTTC.

The genes are TRBV20-1 and TRBJ1-2, with D unresolved. The CDR3 is 11 residues long. The V gene lost 6 bases and the J gene lost 8 bases, with 13 bases spanning the gap. Per germline, CDR1 DFQATT and CDR2 SNEGSKA (reference sequence). Written as DNA, the CDR3 is TGCAGTGCGAAGGGAGCGCGGGGCTACACCTTC. Translation: CSAKGARGYTF.

CDR3 protein: CASRPTGGIGYTF. Here the CDR3 DNA reads TGTGCCAGCAGACCAACAGGAGGGATTGGCTACACCTTC. This chain joins TRBV9 and TRBJ1-2; D is possibly TRBD1 (5 bases). Germline V gene data show CDR1 as SGDLS and CDR2 as YYNGEE. V was cut by 5 bases and J by 7 bases, with 15 bases left in between. CDR3 length: 13 residues.